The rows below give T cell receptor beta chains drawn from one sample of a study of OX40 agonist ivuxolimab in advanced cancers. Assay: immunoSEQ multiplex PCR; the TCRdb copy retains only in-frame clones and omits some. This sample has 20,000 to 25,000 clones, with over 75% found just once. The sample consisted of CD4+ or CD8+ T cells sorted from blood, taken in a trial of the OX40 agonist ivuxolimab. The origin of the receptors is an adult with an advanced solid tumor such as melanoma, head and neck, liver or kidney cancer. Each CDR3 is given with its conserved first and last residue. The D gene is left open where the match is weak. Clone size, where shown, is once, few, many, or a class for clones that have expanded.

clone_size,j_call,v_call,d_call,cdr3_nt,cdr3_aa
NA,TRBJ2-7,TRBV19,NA,TGTGCCAGTAGTATGGGGTCCTACGAGCAGTACTTC,CASSMGSYEQYF
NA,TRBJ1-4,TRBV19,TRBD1,TGTGCCAGTAGCCGGGACAGGGGGGATGAAAAACTGTTTTTT,CASSRDRGDEKLFF
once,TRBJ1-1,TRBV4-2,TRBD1,TGTGCCAGCAGCCAAATTCCGGGACAGGGGGCCTGGGGCACTGAAGCTTTCTTT,CASSQIPGQGAWGTEAFF
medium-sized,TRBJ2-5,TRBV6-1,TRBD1,TGTGCCAGCAGTGATGGGACAGGGGGCGCTTTGGAGACCCAGTACTTC,CASSDGTGGALETQYF
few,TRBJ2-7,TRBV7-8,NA,TGTGCCAGCAGCTTAGATCCAGGGGGGATCTCTTACGAGCAGTACTTC,CASSLDPGGISYEQYF
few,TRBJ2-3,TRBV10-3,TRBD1,TGTGCCATCAGAGGACAGGGTAGCACAGATACGCAGTATTTT,CAIRGQGSTDTQYF
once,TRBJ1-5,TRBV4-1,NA,TGCGCCAGCAGCCAAGCCAGGGGTCATCAGCCCCAGCATTTT,CASSQARGHQPQHF
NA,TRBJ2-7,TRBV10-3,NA,TGTGCCATCAGCGCCGGGGTGCTGGAGCAGTACTTC,CAISAGVLEQYF
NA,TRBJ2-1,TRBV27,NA,TGTGCCAGTTTAAAGGGGGGTGAGCAGTTCTTC,CASLKGGEQFF
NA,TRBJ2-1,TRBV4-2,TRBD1,TGTGCCAGCAGCCAAAACAGGGGGCCCTACAATGAGCAGTTCTTC,CASSQNRGPYNEQFF
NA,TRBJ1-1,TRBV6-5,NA,TGTGCCAGCACCGTGGGGGCTGAAGCTTTCTTT,CASTVGAEAFF
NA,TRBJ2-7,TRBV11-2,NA,TGTGCCAGCAGCTTAGCCCGGGACCCCTTGGAGCAGTACTTC,CASSLARDPLEQYF
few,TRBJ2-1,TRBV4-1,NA,TGCGCCAGCAGCCCTCGACTAGAAAGTGAGCAGTTCTTC,CASSPRLESEQFF
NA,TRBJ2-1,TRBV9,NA,TGTGCCAGCAGCGTACCGTATGACCTCACTAGTATCATCTCCTACAATGAGCAGTTCTTC,CASSVPYDLTSIISYNEQFF
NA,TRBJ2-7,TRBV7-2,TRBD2,TGTGCCAGCAGCTCGTGGGCTAGCGGGGGGACCTACGAGCAGTACTTC,CASSSWASGGTYEQYF
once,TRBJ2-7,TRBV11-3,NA,TGTGCCAGAGGGAACCAGATCCACGAGCAGTACTTC,CARGNQIHEQYF
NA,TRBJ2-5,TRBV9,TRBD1,TGTGCCAGCAGCAGGACAGGGGTTGCGGAGACCCAGTACTTC,CASSRTGVAETQYF
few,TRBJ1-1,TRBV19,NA,TGTGCCAGTAGTTCAGGGTTTACTGAAGCTTTCTTT,CASSSGFTEAFF
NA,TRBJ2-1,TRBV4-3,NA,TGCGCCAGCAGCCAAGAAGGGCAGGGACACTACAATGAGCAGTTCTTC,CASSQEGQGHYNEQFF
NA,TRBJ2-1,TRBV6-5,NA,TGTGCCAGCAGTTACCCCGGAAGTTACAATGAGCAGTTCTTC,CASSYPGSYNEQFF
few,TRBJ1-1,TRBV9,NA,TGTGCCAGCAGCGGAGGAGGACGGCTAAGCGTGGGCACTGAAGCTTTCTTT,CASSGGGRLSVGTEAFF
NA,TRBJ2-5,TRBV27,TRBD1,TGTGCCAGCTCGGGACAGGGGGAATTCCAAGAGACCCAGTACTTC,CASSGQGEFQETQYF